Below are 26 T cell receptor beta chains sequenced from a single sample in a study of blood T cell repertoires in COVID-19. Clones were read by immunoSEQ multiplex PCR, and TCRdb kept only the in-frame ones, dropping some. The sample records under 95,000 clones, approximately 86% being singletons. Sequenced sample: peripheral blood. These receptors came from an elderly woman with acute or convalescent COVID-19.

The chain links TRBV25-1 to TRBJ1-1; maybe TRBD1 (6 bases). V was pared by 3 bases and J by 6 bases, with 14 bases between. The length of the CDR3 is 14 residues. Germline CDR1 and CDR2: MGHDK and SYGVNS. DNA of the CDR3: TGTGCCAGCAGTGACAACAGGGACCTGCCTGAAGCTTTCTTT. It codes for CASSDNRDLPEAFF. Looking up the rest from reference TRBV25-1 and TRBJ1-1 gives the full variable domain: EADIYQTPRYLVIGTGKKITLECSQTMGHDKMYWYQQDPGMELHLIHYSYGVNSTEKGDLSSESTVSRIRTEHFPLTLESARPSHTSQYLCASSDNRDLPEAFFGQGTRLTVV.

The rearrangement uses TRBV5-1 and TRBJ2-7; D is possibly TRBD2 (5 bases). Trimming left V 6 bases short and J 6 bases short, with 19 bases between. This CDR3 is built from 14 residues. In germline, CDR1 is SGHRS, CDR2 YFSETQ. CDR3: CASTLGPSRVEQYF. CDR3 bases: TGCGCCAGCACCCTCGGACCTTCGCGGGTCGAGCAGTACTTC.

The chain couples TRBV5-4 to TRBJ1-2, with D perhaps matching TRBD1 (5 bases). This CDR3 is built from 14 residues. Trimming cost V 1 base and J 1 base, with 8 bases left between them. Germline loops: CDR1 SGHNT, CDR2 YYREEE (reference sequence). The CDR3 DNA is TGTGCCAGCAGCTTGTTCCAGGGTAACTATGGCTACACCTTC. This sequence encodes CASSLFQGNYGYTF.

The V gene is TRBV5-1, the J gene TRBJ1-4; 7 bases agree with TRBD1. The CDR3 spans 14 residues. Trimming at V came to 4 bases and at J to 8 bases, leaving 8 bases not matched to a gene. Germline CDR1 is SGHRS and CDR2 is YFSETQ. Here the CDR3 reads CASSRQGEGEKLFF. In nucleotides, the CDR3 is TGCGCCAGCAGCCGACAGGGCGAAGGCGAAAAACTGTTTTTT.

V usage is TRBV6-1 and J usage is TRBJ2-1; D is perhaps TRBD1 (6 bases). CDR3 length: 16 residues. Germline V gene data show CDR1 as MNHNS and CDR2 as SASEGT. Deletions cut 4 bases from V and 11 bases from J, with 24 bases between. The CDR3 nucleotides read TGTGCCAGCAGTGCCCCGAGGGGGTCTCTGACATTAAAGCAGTTCTTC. It encodes CASSAPRGSLTLKQFF.

This chain uses TRBV3-1 (or the pseudogene TRBV3-2) with TRBJ2-5; 10 bases match TRBD2. The J segment lost 4 bases and the V segment lost 4 bases, leaving 9 bases of the junction unmatched. The CDR3 is 16 amino acids. Germline V CDR1 and CDR2: LGHDT, YNNKEL (reference sequence). CDR3 in amino acids: CASSPWGAGGRETQYF. The CDR3 DNA follows: TGTGCCAGCAGCCCGTGGGGAGCGGGGGGGCGAGAGACCCAGTACTTC.

J is TRBJ1-2 and V is TRBV28; possible D gene TRBD1, 5 bases. The CDR3 spans 16 residues. With 5 bases removed from V and 4 bases from J, the gap between germline ends came to 20 bases. CDR1 MDHEN and CDR2 SYDVKM come from the germline V gene. The CDR3: CASSGGGAGRSYGYTF. CDR3 DNA sequence: TGTGCCAGCAGTGGGGGAGGGGCAGGTCGGAGCTATGGCTACACCTTC.

The genes are TRBV7-3 and TRBJ1-2, with 8 bases identical to TRBD1. Looked up from germline, CDR1 is SGHTA and CDR2 is FQGTGA. The CDR3 has 14 residues. V shed 5 bases, J shed 2 bases, and the junction held 4 bases outside the gene matches. CDR3 sequence reads: CASSPGGLNYGYTF. The CDR3 DNA reads as TGTGCCAGCAGCCCAGGGGGCCTCAACTATGGCTACACCTTC.

The chain carries TRBV9 and TRBJ1-2; D not resolved. Trimming removed 3 bases from V and 8 bases from J, with 11 bases in between. Germline V gene sequence: CDR1 SGDLS, CDR2 YYNGEE. This CDR3 region has 12 residues. The DNA for the CDR3 is TGTGCCAGCAGCGCCCGGGTTGGGGGCTACACCTTC. Translated: CASSARVGGYTF.

The DNA of the CDR3 is TGCAGCGTTGAGTCCTGGACAGGGAACAACGAGCAGTACTTC. Translated: CSVESWTGNNEQYF. The rearrangement uses TRBV29-1 and TRBJ2-7; 8 bases are shared with TRBD1. The CDR3 has 14 amino acids. Germline-derived CDR1 and CDR2 are SQVTM and ANQGSEA. The ends lost 3 bases at V and 5 bases at J; junction bases unmatched: 9.

J is TRBJ2-7 and V is TRBV5-6; possibly TRBD2 for D (6 bases). V was shortened by 1 base and J by 1 base, with 9 bases between the two germline ends. Germline V CDR1 and CDR2: SGHDT, YYEEEE. The CDR3 is made up of 14 amino acids. This chain's CDR3 is CASSLNAGSYEQYF. The CDR3 DNA sequence: TGTGCCAGCAGCTTGAATGCGGGATCCTACGAGCAGTACTTC.

V gene TRBV19 combines with J gene TRBJ1-1; 7 bases are shared with TRBD1. The CDR3 totals 13 residues. Germline trimming cut 5 bases from V and 10 bases from J; bases unmatched to any gene: 10. The germline V gene has CDR1 LNHDA and CDR2 SQIVND (reference sequence). CDR3 region: CASSDRVFQGAFF. Here the CDR3 DNA reads TGTGCCAGTAGTGACAGGGTATTTCAAGGAGCTTTCTTT.

The rearrangement links TRBV19 to TRBJ1-4; 7 bases match TRBD1. V was clipped by 5 bases and J by 7 bases; unmatched bases: 7. The CDR3 has 14 residues. Per germline, CDR1 LNHDA and CDR2 SQIVND (reference sequence). CDR3 in amino acids: CASSVTGEGEKLFF. The DNA for the CDR3 is TGTGCCAGTAGTGTCACAGGGGAAGGTGAAAAACTGTTTTTT. Combining the CDR3 with reference TRBV19 and TRBJ1-4 gives the whole variable domain DGGITQSPKYLFRKEGQNVTLSCEQNLNHDAMYWYRQDPGQGLRLIYYSQIVNDFQKGDIAEGYSVSREKKESFPLTVTSAQKNPTAFYLCASSVTGEGEKLFFGSGTQLSVL.

The rearrangement links TRBV3-1 (or the pseudogene TRBV3-2) to TRBJ1-4; the match to TRBD1 covers 10 bases. This CDR3 contains 17 residues. Germline V CDR1 and CDR2: LGHDT, YNNKEL (reference sequence). V gave up 1 base and J gave up 0 bases; unmatched junction bases: 2. CDR3 DNA: TGTGCCAGCAGCCAAGGTGGGACAGGGGCAACTAATGAAAAACTGTTTTTT. Translation gives CASSQGGTGATNEKLFF.

The chain carries TRBV3-1 (or the pseudogene TRBV3-2) and TRBJ1-1; D is ambiguous. Between the trimmed V and J ends, which lost 3 bases and 2 bases, there was a span of 10 bases. CDR3 size: 14 residues. Per the germline V gene, CDR1 is LGHDT and CDR2 is YNNKEL (reference sequence). CDR3 in amino acids: CASSHPQSNTEAFF. DNA of the CDR3: TGTGCCAGCAGCCATCCCCAGTCAAACACTGAAGCTTTCTTT.

The chain has TRBV6-5 and TRBJ2-3; TRBD2 might be the D (5 bases). Trimming pared 11 bases from V and 3 bases from J, leaving 12 bases between. The CDR3 is made up of 12 amino acids. Germline CDR1 is MNHEY and CDR2 is SVGAGI. The CDR3 here is CASEGNTDTQYF. The CDR3 bases are TGTGCCTCCGAGGGTAATACAGATACGCAGTATTTT.

The chain has TRBV5-1 and TRBJ2-5; 9 nucleotides align to TRBD2. V shed 5 bases, J shed 5 bases, and the junction held 10 bases outside the gene matches. In germline, CDR1 is SGHRS, CDR2 YFSETQ. The CDR3 totals 15 residues. The CDR3 reads CASRPTGLAVETQYF. CDR3 nucleotide sequence: TGCGCCAGCAGGCCCACGGGACTAGCCGTGGAGACCCAGTACTTC. The variable domain in full, completed from reference TRBV5-1 and TRBJ2-5, reads KAGVTQTPRYLIKTRGQQVTLSCSPISGHRSVSWYQQTPGQGLQFLFEYFSETQRNKGNFPGRFSGRQFSNSRSEMNVSTLELGDSALYLCASRPTGLAVETQYFGPGTRLLVL.

This sequence joins TRBV6-5 and TRBJ2-7; D unclear. The CDR3 is made up of 12 amino acids. V was shortened by 2 bases and J by 7 bases, with 9 bases between the two germline ends. Per the germline V gene, CDR1 is MNHEY and CDR2 is SVGAGI. The CDR3 DNA is TGTGCCAGCAGTTACGGGTCACTAGAGCAGTACTTC. Amino acids: CASSYGSLEQYF.

This chain joins TRBV19 and TRBJ2-1; TRBD1 aligns across 8 bases. The CDR3 sequence is 15 residues long. The V gene's germline CDR1 is LNHDA and CDR2 SQIVND (reference sequence). The ends lost 6 bases at V and 0 bases at J; junction bases unmatched: 4. This CDR3 is CASRSTGGSYNEQFF. The DNA for the CDR3 is TGTGCCAGTAGATCCACAGGGGGCTCCTACAATGAGCAGTTCTTC.

The chain employs TRBV6-6 and TRBJ2-7; 11 nucleotides line up with TRBD1. The ends lost 5 bases at V and 2 bases at J; junction bases unmatched: 5. Germline V gene lookup returns CDR1 MNHNY and CDR2 SVGAGI (reference sequence). CDR3 length equals 15 residues. In DNA, the CDR3 is TGTGCCAGCAGTGGACCGGGACAGGGGGCCTACGAGCAGTACTTC. Translated: CASSGPGQGAYEQYF.

The rearrangement uses TRBV6-5 and TRBJ1-4, with D possibly TRBD1 on 5 matching bases. This CDR3 comprises 15 residues. Germline V gene lookup returns CDR1 MNHEY and CDR2 SVGAGI. V shed 6 bases and J shed 2 bases, with 13 bases lying between them. CDR3 DNA: TGTGCCAGCAGCCCCGCCGGGGGGACTAATGAAAAACTGTTTTTT. Translating it yields CASSPAGGTNEKLFF.

The V and J genes are TRBV5-4 and TRBJ2-4, with TRBD1 identical over 7 bases. This CDR3 comprises 14 residues. Germline loops: CDR1 SGHNT, CDR2 YYREEE (reference sequence). Trimming cost V 3 bases and J 4 bases; bases outside gene matches: 4. CDR3 nucleotide sequence: TGTGCCAGCAGCTCTCCGGGACAGAAAAACATTCAGTACTTC. It yields the protein CASSSPGQKNIQYF.

The V call is TRBV11-2, the J call TRBJ1-6; D is perhaps TRBD1 (5 bases). The CDR3 loop spans 14 amino acids. Germline values: CDR1 SGHAT, CDR2 FQNNGV. The V end lost 8 bases, the J end lost 9 bases, and 17 bases lay between the germline ends. DNA for the CDR3: TGTGCCAGCGCCCTGGAGTTCACAGGTTCACCCCTCCACTTT. This codes for CASALEFTGSPLHF.

CDR3 in DNA: TGTGCCAGCAGCTTGGGACTAGAGGAGACCCAGTACTTC. It translates to CASSLGLEETQYF. V and J are TRBV13 and TRBJ2-5; 8 nucleotides agree with TRBD2. J lost 5 bases, V lost 3 bases, and 2 bases had no gene match. The CDR3 length is 13 residues. Germline CDR1 reads PRHDT; CDR2 reads FYEKMQ (reference sequence).

This chain uses TRBV6-5 with TRBJ2-1, with TRBD1 as a possible D gene (5 bases). Trimming took off 0 bases at V and 8 bases at J, with 17 bases between the two ends. The CDR3 runs 16 residues. CDR1 is MNHEY and CDR2 is SVGAGI in the germline V gene. The CDR3 DNA reads as TGTGCCAGCAGTTACTCCGACAGAGCCTACAGCGATGAGCAGTTCTTC. It encodes CASSYSDRAYSDEQFF.

The count of this clone is one. The chain combines TRBV6-2 or TRBV6-3 with TRBJ1-5; D may be TRBD1 (5 bases). The CDR3 loop spans 16 amino acids. Trimming pared 0 bases from V and 0 bases from J, leaving 9 bases between. The germline gives CDR1 MNHEY, CDR2 SVGEGT. CDR3 nucleotides: TGTGCCAGCAGTTACTCGAGACAGCTTAGCAATCAGCCCCAGCATTTT. Its translation: CASSYSRQLSNQPQHF.